These T cell receptor beta chains were read from a single sample in a study of radiation and T cells in renal cell carcinoma. TCRdb keeps only in-frame clones here, not all; method: immunoSEQ multiplex PCR. The table records 100,000 to 150,000 clones, around 80% of them present only once. The source material was blood, sampled from a patient whose treatment included radiotherapy and nephrectomy. These receptors originate from a man aged 50 or older with renal cell carcinoma. Both conserved end residues are part of each CDR3. The D gene is left open where the match is weak. Size is omitted from some rows. Given values are once, few, many or a class for expanded clones.

v_call,d_call,clone_size,j_call,cdr3_nt,cdr3_aa
TRBV6-5,TRBD1,-,TRBJ2-7,TGTGCCAGCAGTTACTCTGTGCAGGGGGCCTACGAGCAGTACTTC,CASSYSVQGAYEQYF
TRBV5-3,-,-,TRBJ2-3,TGTGCCAGAAGCTTGGCCGACGGAACTAGCACAGATACGCAGTATTTT,CARSLADGTSTDTQYF
TRBV11-2,-,-,TRBJ1-2,TGTGCCAGCAGCTTAAGCGGCAGTGCAAACTATGGCTACACCTTC,CASSLSGSANYGYTF
TRBV6-6,-,-,TRBJ2-2,TGTGCCAGCAGTCGCAGAGTCACCGGGGAGCTGTTTTTT,CASSRRVTGELFF
TRBV12-5,TRBD1,-,TRBJ1-5,TGTGCTAGTGTCAGGGGGGGCAATCAGCCCCAGCATTTT,CASVRGGNQPQHF
TRBV11-2,-,-,TRBJ2-2,TGTGCCAGCAGCCAGTTGGGGGCGGGCACCGGGGAGCTGTTTTTT,CASSQLGAGTGELFF
TRBV19,TRBD2,-,TRBJ2-5,TGTGCCAGTGGTCCGGGAGGGTCTCATGAGACCCAGTACTTC,CASGPGGSHETQYF
TRBV19,TRBD1,-,TRBJ1-5,TGTGCCAGTAGTATCACCCTCGGGACAGCCGACCAGCCCCAGCATTTT,CASSITLGTADQPQHF
TRBV5-4,-,-,TRBJ2-2,TGTGCCAGCAGCTTGGGGAGTACAGCCAACACCGGGGAGCTGTTTTTT,CASSLGSTANTGELFF
TRBV5-6,TRBD1,-,TRBJ1-1,TGTGCCAGCAGCTTCCGGGACAGGCCAAACACTGAAGCTTTCTTT,CASSFRDRPNTEAFF
TRBV7-9,TRBD1,-,TRBJ2-7,TGTGCCAGCAGCCCCCACAGGGGGGCCAGCTCCTACGAGCAGTACTTC,CASSPHRGASSYEQYF
TRBV30,TRBD2,-,TRBJ2-4,TGTGCCTTGGCGGGGGGCGCTCAAAACATTCAGTACTTC,CALAGGAQNIQYF
TRBV6-1,TRBD2,-,TRBJ2-3,TGTGCCAGCAGTGACGATAGCGGGGGGGCCGGCACAGATACGCAGTATTTT,CASSDDSGGAGTDTQYF
TRBV27,-,-,TRBJ2-7,TGTGCCAGCAGTTTGATGTTTATCGGGTCCTACGAGCAGTACTTC,CASSLMFIGSYEQYF
TRBV5-1,TRBD1,-,TRBJ1-4,TGCGCCAGCAGCTTGGGGGGACAGTCTAATGAAAAACTGTTTTTT,CASSLGGQSNEKLFF
TRBV11-2,-,-,TRBJ2-3,TGTGCCAGCGGGCTTTCGACAAGCACAGATACGCAGTATTTT,CASGLSTSTDTQYF
TRBV6-6,-,-,TRBJ2-1,TGTGCCAGCAGCCGCAGGGTACACAATGAGCAGTTCTTC,CASSRRVHNEQFF
TRBV6-5,TRBD1,once,TRBJ2-7,TGTGCCAGCAGTTATCCGGACAGGGGCGCGTACGAGCAGTACTTC,CASSYPDRGAYEQYF
TRBV9,TRBD1,-,TRBJ2-1,TGTGCCAGCAGCGAGCCGCCGGGACAGCTATACAATGAGCAGTTCTTC,CASSEPPGQLYNEQFF
TRBV14,TRBD2,few,TRBJ2-3,TGTGCCAGCAGCCAAGACGCTGGGACTAGCTTTTGGACAGATACGCAGTATTTT,CASSQDAGTSFWTDTQYF
TRBV10-1,TRBD2,once,TRBJ2-2,TGCGCCAGCAGGGCTAGCGGTACCGGGGAGCTGTTTTTT,CASRASGTGELFF
TRBV2,-,-,TRBJ2-7,TGTGCCAGCAGTACGGGATACGAGCAGTACTTC,CASSTGYEQYF
TRBV18,TRBD1,-,TRBJ2-1,TGTGCCAGCTCACCTCTGGGGACAGCCTCCTACAATGAGCAGTTCTTC,CASSPLGTASYNEQFF
TRBV29-1,-,-,TRBJ2-7,TGCAGCGTCTCCCTTAAGCGGAGCTCCTACGAGCAGTACTTC,CSVSLKRSSYEQYF
TRBV5-4,-,-,TRBJ2-2,TGTGCCAGCAGCTTGCAACTAGATGGGACCGGGGAGCTGTTTTTT,CASSLQLDGTGELFF
TRBV2,-,-,TRBJ1-2,TGTGCCAGCAGTGAACCGAGGGCAGGCTGGCGTGGCTACACCTTC,CASSEPRAGWRGYTF
TRBV10-2,-,-,TRBJ1-4,TGCGCCAGCAGTGCCGACAGAAATGAAAAACTGTTTTTT,CASSADRNEKLFF
TRBV6-1,-,-,TRBJ2-7,TGTGCCAGCAGTGAAGGACGGCTCTACGAGCAGTACTTC,CASSEGRLYEQYF
TRBV28,-,-,TRBJ1-1,TGTGCCAGCAAAATAGGGTCGGGTACTGAAGCTTTCTTT,CASKIGSGTEAFF
TRBV7-7,-,-,TRBJ2-5,TGTGCTAGCAGCTTAGACGCTGAAGAGACCCAGTACTTC,CASSLDAEETQYF
TRBV5-1,-,-,TRBJ2-2,TGCGCCAGCAGCCGGAGCGACAGCAAGTACACCGGGGAGCTGTTTTTT,CASSRSDSKYTGELFF